Included here is one TCR beta chain sequence, with context. This sample is drawn from a study of blood T cell repertoires in COVID-19. In the original analysis: Amplification of reference gene primers was used by the study to estimate nucleated cell counts. This table comes from immunoSEQ multiplex PCR, and its TCRdb copy is limited to in-frame clones, with some not included. The DNA was the basis for D and trimming; V, J and clone size are from that table. The sample includes about 180,000 clones, 88% of them seen just once. Germline V lookup: CDR1 MRHNA, CDR2 SNTAGT. Trimming took 0 bases from V and 8 from J, leaving 13 bases between them. This CDR3 comprises 14 residues.

The sequenced sample consisted of peripheral blood. This TCR came from a woman in her twenties or thirties with acute or convalescent COVID-19. This rearrangement joins TRBV6-4 to TRBJ1-2; D may be TRBD1 (6 bases). This CDR3 is CASSDSSGVKGYTF. In DNA, the CDR3 is TGTGCCAGCAGTGACTCGTCAGGGGTAAAGGGCTACACCTTC.